This T cell receptor (beta chain) was identified in a study of neurological immune-mediated disorders. One entry per CDR3 protein results from TCRdb running MiXCR on the 5' RACE reads. The table records about 35,000 distinct CDR3 sequences, 3% to 4% of them present only once. In its sample, this clonotype was seen many times. The antigen is undetermined. Study results and limitations: It was the repertoires of 18 of 34 multiple sclerosis patients that phylogenetic grouping placed in one related-CDR3 cluster, which is a possible signature.

The specimen sequenced was PBMCs. This TCR was recovered from a man aged 25 to 45 with multiple sclerosis.

The CDR3 sequence: CASSLYRARQGEAFF. DNA for the CDR3: TGTGCCAGCAGCCTTTATAGGGCTCGTCAGGGTGAAGCTTTCTTT. The chain carries TRBV7-8 and TRBJ1-1; D may be TRBD1 (5 bases). From germline, CDR1 is SGHVS and CDR2 FQNEAQ. CDR3 length: 15 residues. The V and J ends lost 5 bases and 7 bases respectively, with 20 bases between them. The whole variable domain, remainder taken from reference TRBV7-8 and TRBJ1-1, is GAGVSQSPRYKVAKRGQDVALRCDPISGHVSLFWYQQALGQGPEFLTYFQNEAQLDKSGLPSDRFFAERPEGSVSTLKIQRTQQEDSAVYLCASSLYRARQGEAFFGQGTRLTVV.